Listed below are T cell receptor beta chains from one sample, sequenced in a study of shared clonotypes between healthy human individuals. Generated by immunoSEQ multiplex PCR, the TCRdb table keeps only in-frame clones and is missing some. The sample shows some 2 million clones, over 85% of them seen only once. The sample consisted of naive CD8+ T cells sorted from blood. These receptors came from a man in his late teens or twenties in good health. Each CDR3 is given with its conserved first and last residue. The D gene is left open where the match is weak. Where a row states a size, it is once, few, many or the class of an expanded clone; other rows omit it.

J | size | V | D | length | CDR3 | DNA
TRBJ2-3 | NA | TRBV19 | NA | 12 | CASSMGPDTQYF | TGTGCCAGTAGTATGGGGCCAGATACGCAGTATTTT
TRBJ1-1 | NA | TRBV7-9 | NA | 12 | CASSSGGTEAFF | TGTGCCAGCAGCTCCGGGGGTACTGAAGCTTTCTTT
TRBJ2-7 | NA | TRBV27 | NA | 15 | CASSSTGTQDYEQYF | TGTGCCAGCAGCTCTACCGGGACTCAGGACTACGAGCAGTACTTC
TRBJ2-7 | NA | TRBV27 | TRBD1 | 15 | CASSFTGTGPYEQYF | TGTGCCAGCAGTTTTACCGGGACAGGCCCCTACGAGCAGTACTTC
TRBJ2-7 | NA | TRBV4-1 | NA | 20 | CASSQDRKQALPSSSYEQYF | TGCGCCAGCAGCCAAGATAGGAAACAGGCGTTACCCTCAAGCTCCTACGAGCAGTACTTC
TRBJ2-7 | few | TRBV5-1 | NA | 14 | CASSLEGGIHEQYF | TGCGCCAGCAGCTTGGAGGGGGGGATCCACGAGCAGTACTTC
TRBJ1-1 | NA | TRBV10-1 | NA | 16 | CASSESTLGGNTEAFF | TGCGCCAGCAGTGAGTCGACTCTTGGGGGGAACACTGAAGCTTTCTTT
TRBJ1-1 | NA | TRBV4-2 | NA | 14 | CASSPLGEGPEAFF | TGTGCCAGCAGCCCCCTTGGAGAGGGGCCTGAAGCTTTCTTT
TRBJ2-7 | NA | TRBV13 | NA | 14 | CASSARQNSYEQYF | TGTGCCAGCAGCGCGCGACAGAACTCCTACGAGCAGTACTTC
TRBJ2-5 | NA | TRBV28 | NA | 11 | CASGGLETQYF | TGTGCCAGCGGGGGGTTGGAGACCCAGTACTTC
TRBJ2-3 | NA | TRBV11-2 | NA | 14 | CASSFNGGQDTQYF | TGTGCCAGCAGCTTCAACGGGGGCCAAGATACGCAGTATTTT
TRBJ2-1 | NA | TRBV7-6 | NA | 14 | CASSLESGQNEQFF | TGTGCCAGCAGCTTAGAATCCGGACAGAATGAGCAGTTCTTC
TRBJ1-1 | NA | TRBV19 | NA | 14 | CASRPGEGLAEAFF | TGTGCCAGTAGGCCCGGTGAGGGGTTGGCTGAAGCTTTCTTT
TRBJ2-7 | NA | TRBV11-2 | NA | 13 | CASSPGLQYEQYF | TGTGCCAGCAGCCCCGGACTACAGTACGAGCAGTACTTC
TRBJ1-1 | once | TRBV5-6 | NA | 14 | CASSLDSPDTEAFF | TGTGCCAGCAGCTTGGACAGTCCTGACACTGAAGCTTTCTTT
TRBJ2-7 | NA | TRBV4-1 | NA | 15 | CASSAKGGSSYEQYF | TGCGCCAGCAGCGCCAAGGGGGGGAGCTCCTACGAGCAGTACTTC
TRBJ1-4 | NA | TRBV7-9 | NA | 16 | CASSMPITGPNEKLFF | TGTGCCAGCAGCATGCCGATTACAGGACCTAATGAAAAACTGTTTTTT
TRBJ2-5 | NA | TRBV9 | TRBD1 | 15 | CASSTGQVLQETQYF | TGTGCCAGCAGCACGGGACAGGTCCTACAAGAGACCCAGTACTTC
TRBJ2-7 | NA | TRBV11-2 | NA | 15 | CASSLEGRSSYEQYF | TGTGCCAGCAGCTTAGAGGGTCGGAGCTCCTACGAGCAGTACTTC
TRBJ1-1 | NA | TRBV2 | TRBD1 | 14 | CASSGGTANTEAFF | TGTGCCAGCAGTGGGGGGACAGCGAACACTGAAGCTTTCTTT
TRBJ2-7 | NA | TRBV5-5 | NA | 11 | CASEGNYEQYF | TGTGCCAGCGAGGGGAACTACGAGCAGTACTTC
TRBJ2-7 | NA | TRBV6-5 | TRBD1 | 13 | CASKINRGSEQYF | TGTGCCAGCAAGATCAACAGGGGGAGCGAGCAGTACTTC
TRBJ2-5 | NA | TRBV4-3 | NA | 14 | CASSRVQGVETQYF | TGCGCCAGCAGCCGAGTACAGGGTGTGGAGACCCAGTACTTC
TRBJ1-1 | NA | TRBV9 | NA | 13 | CASGGGSDTEAFF | TGTGCCAGCGGGGGCGGATCGGACACTGAAGCTTTCTTT
TRBJ2-2 | NA | TRBV30 | NA | 12 | CAWGDSTGELFF | TGTGCCTGGGGTGATAGCACCGGGGAGCTGTTTTTT
TRBJ2-7 | NA | TRBV4-3 | TRBD2 | 15 | CASSPRLAGAYEQYF | TGCGCCAGCAGCCCCCGACTAGCGGGAGCCTACGAGCAGTACTTC
TRBJ1-1 | NA | TRBV14 | NA | 16 | CASSQEFGRLGPEAFF | TGTGCCAGCAGCCAAGAATTCGGCAGGCTGGGCCCTGAAGCTTTCTTT
TRBJ2-3 | NA | TRBV13 | NA | 14 | CASSFRVGGDTQYF | TGTGCCAGCAGCTTTCGGGTGGGGGGAGATACGCAGTATTTT
TRBJ1-4 | NA | TRBV7-6 | NA | 17 | CASSQNPVAATNEKLFF | TGTGCCAGCAGCCAGAACCCCGTCGCGGCAACTAATGAAAAACTGTTTTTT
TRBJ1-6 | NA | TRBV6-1 | TRBD1 | 16 | CASSDGQGGNNSPLHF | TGTGCCAGCAGTGACGGACAGGGTGGGAATAATTCACCCCTCCACTTT
TRBJ2-1 | NA | TRBV7-6 | NA | 17 | CASSPRLQGLGSNEQFF | TGTGCCAGCAGCCCGCGATTACAGGGCCTGGGGAGCAATGAGCAGTTCTTC